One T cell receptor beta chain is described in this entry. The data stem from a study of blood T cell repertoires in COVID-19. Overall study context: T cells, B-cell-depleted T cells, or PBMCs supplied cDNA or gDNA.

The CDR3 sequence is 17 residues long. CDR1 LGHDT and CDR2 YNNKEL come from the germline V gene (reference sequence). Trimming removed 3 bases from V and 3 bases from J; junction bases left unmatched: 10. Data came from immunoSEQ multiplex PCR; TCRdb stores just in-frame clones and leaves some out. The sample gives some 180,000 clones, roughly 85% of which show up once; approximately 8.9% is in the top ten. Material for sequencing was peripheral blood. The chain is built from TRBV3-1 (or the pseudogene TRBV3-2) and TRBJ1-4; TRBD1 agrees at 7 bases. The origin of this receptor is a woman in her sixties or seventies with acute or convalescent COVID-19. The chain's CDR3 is CASSHLVPGTANEKLFF. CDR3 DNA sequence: TGTGCCAGCAGCCACCTAGTCCCCGGGACAGCTAATGAAAAACTGTTTTTT.